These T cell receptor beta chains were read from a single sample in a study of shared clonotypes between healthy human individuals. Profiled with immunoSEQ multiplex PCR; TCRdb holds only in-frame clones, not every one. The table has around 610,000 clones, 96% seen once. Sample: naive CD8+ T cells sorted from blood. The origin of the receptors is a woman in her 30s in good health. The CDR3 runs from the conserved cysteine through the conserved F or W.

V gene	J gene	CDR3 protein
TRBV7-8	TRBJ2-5	CASSLEEGRETQYF
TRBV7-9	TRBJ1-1	CASVGHSNTEAFF
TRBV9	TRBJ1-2	CASSVGQGWEGYTF
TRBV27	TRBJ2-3	CASSGLAGGPGTDTQYF
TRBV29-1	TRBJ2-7	CSVEIRDRVPEQYF
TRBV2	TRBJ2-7	CASSEGFDYEQYF
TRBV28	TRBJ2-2	CASSELASNTGELFF
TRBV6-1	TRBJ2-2	CASSRTGGLAGELFF
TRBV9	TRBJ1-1	CASSPPRDTEAFF
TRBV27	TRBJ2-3	CASRRTGTTDTQYF
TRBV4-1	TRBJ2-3	CASSPTHGGRLTDTQYF
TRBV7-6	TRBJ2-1	CASSFPIEGSSYNEQFF
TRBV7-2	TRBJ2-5	CASSLVLAGLKTQYF
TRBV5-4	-	CASSLGLGVDREQYF
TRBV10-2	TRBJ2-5	CASSALGGVYQETQYF
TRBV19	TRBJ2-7	CASSMETGQLAYEQYF
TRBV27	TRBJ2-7	CASSLDRAGGYEQYF
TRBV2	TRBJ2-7	CASTPGGRGHNEQYF
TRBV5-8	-	CASSLGLAGAYEQYF
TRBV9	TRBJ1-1	CASSVGMMDGEAFF
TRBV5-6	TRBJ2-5	CASSLWSGGIHQETQYF
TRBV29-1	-	CSVEGTGVYEQYF
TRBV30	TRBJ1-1	CAWGGVPRGRTEAFF
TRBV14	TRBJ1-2	CASSQISGNWYGYTF
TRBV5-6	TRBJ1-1	CASSLRYTRVAEAFF
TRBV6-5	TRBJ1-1	CASRWGFSAEAFF
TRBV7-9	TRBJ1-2	CASSLEAGQRRGYTF
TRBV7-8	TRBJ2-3	CASIDTDTQYF
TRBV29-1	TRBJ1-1	CSVGGGRILGDTEAFF
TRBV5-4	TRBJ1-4	CASSLVEGSGEKLFF
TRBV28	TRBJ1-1	CASSISGTFLIEAFF
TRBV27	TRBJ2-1	CASSYTGALYNEQFF
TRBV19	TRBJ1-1	CASSWDGGTEAFF
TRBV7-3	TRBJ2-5	CASSLISGTDQETQYF
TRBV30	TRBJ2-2	CAWTSAGELFF
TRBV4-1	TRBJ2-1	CASSFRGGDEQFF
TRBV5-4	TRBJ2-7	CASSLGMNEQYF
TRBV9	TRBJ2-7	CASSVGGSGYEQYF
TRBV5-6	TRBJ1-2	CASSLGLGGYTF
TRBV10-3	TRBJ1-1	CAISETDEAFF
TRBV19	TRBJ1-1	CASAPTENTEAFF
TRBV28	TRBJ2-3	CASRLSGIRSTDTQYF
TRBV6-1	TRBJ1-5	CASSEDRGHSNQPQHF
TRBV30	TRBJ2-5	CAWRALGLAQETQYF
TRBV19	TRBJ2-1	CASSLRTVPEQFF
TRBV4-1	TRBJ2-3	CASSQDRGRRADTQYF
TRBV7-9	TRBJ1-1	CASSPEGDGFYTEAFF
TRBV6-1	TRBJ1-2	CASSEGTGGYTF
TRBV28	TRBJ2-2	CASSLVIGLGENTGELFF
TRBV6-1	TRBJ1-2	CASSEGQAYGYTF
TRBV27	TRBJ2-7	CASSLLGGGGVGEQYF
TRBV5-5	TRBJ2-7	CASSTVFTPGYEQYF
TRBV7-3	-	CASSLTARTEQYF
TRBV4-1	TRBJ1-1	CASSHFTWGEAFF
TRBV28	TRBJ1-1	CASSWSDTEAFF
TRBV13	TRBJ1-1	CASSLRGNTEAFF